This is a list of T cell receptor beta chains from one sample in a study of naive and memory T cell subsets. TCRdb itself ran the UMI-ligation and nested PCR reads through MiXCR, one entry per CDR3 protein. The data contain about 160,000 distinct CDR3 sequences, about 23% of them singletons. The sample taken for sequencing was naive CD4+ T cells from blood. Receptor source: a human donor in good health. CDR3s include the opening cysteine and the closing phenylalanine or tryptophan. Fields, in order: clone size, D gene, J gene, V gene, CDR3 protein, CDR3 DNA. D genes are given only for firm matches. The size of a clone is reported for some rows only, either as once, few or many, or as a class for expanded clones.

- TRBD1 TRBJ1-2 TRBV29-1 CSVSGTGVYGYTF TGCAGCGTTTCAGGGACAGGGGTATATGGCTACACCTTC
- - TRBJ2-2 TRBV29-1 CSVLGANTGELFF TGCAGCGTTCTGGGCGCGAACACCGGGGAGCTGTTTTTT
- TRBD2 TRBJ2-7 TRBV9 CASSVDASGYYEQYF TGTGCCAGCAGCGTAGACGCTAGCGGATACTACGAGCAGTACTTC
- TRBD1 TRBJ1-5 TRBV15 CATSRRGTGGGNQPQHF TGTGCCACCAGCAGACGAGGGACAGGGGGGGGCAATCAGCCCCAGCATTTT
- - TRBJ1-4 TRBV4-3 CASSQLGGVGNEKLFF TGCGCCAGCAGCCAATTGGGCGGAGTGGGTAATGAAAAACTGTTTTTT
- - TRBJ2-2 TRBV7-8 CASSSRLSLSVDTGELFF TGTGCCAGCAGCTCTCGTTTAAGTTTGTCAGTCGACACCGGGGAGCTGTTTTTT
few - TRBJ1-2 TRBV12-1 CASSSIRTGGGTNYGYTF TGTGCCAGCAGCTCGATACGGACAGGGGGCGGAACTAACTATGGCTACACCTTC
- - TRBJ2-6 TRBV12-3/TRBV12-4 CASRLGFSGANVLTF TGTGCCAGCAGGCTGGGGTTCTCTGGGGCCAACGTCCTGACTTTC
- - TRBJ2-2 TRBV12-3/TRBV12-4 CASSFSLGAGELFF TGTGCCAGCAGCTTCTCTTTGGGGGCCGGGGAGCTGTTTTTT
few TRBD2 TRBJ2-1 TRBV5-1 CASSLAGGNNEQFF TGCGCCAGCAGCTTGGCGGGAGGGAACAATGAGCAGTTCTTC
few TRBD1 TRBJ1-1 TRBV5-6 CASSLANRGRSEAFF TGTGCCAGCAGCTTGGCCAACAGGGGGCGGTCTGAAGCTTTCTTT
few TRBD2 TRBJ2-3 TRBV6-6 CASRGGVITDTQYF TGTGCCAGCAGGGGGGGGGTTATTACAGATACGCAGTATTTT
few - TRBJ2-7 TRBV28 CASNKWGFSYEQYF TGTGCCAGCAATAAGTGGGGGTTTTCCTACGAGCAGTACTTC
- - TRBJ2-3 TRBV28 CASSLWSGTSSTDTQYF TGTGCCAGCAGTTTATGGTCCGGGACGTCTAGCACAGATACGCAGTATTTT
- - TRBJ1-1 TRBV5-4 CASSFEGLRNTEAFF TGTGCCAGCAGCTTCGAGGGACTGAGGAACACTGAAGCTTTCTTT
many - TRBJ2-7 TRBV19 CASSTSRERTYEQYF TGTGCCAGTAGTACTAGTAGGGAGAGGACCTACGAGCAGTACTTC
few - TRBJ1-6 TRBV27 CASSFRSAALHF TGTGCCAGCAGTTTTCGGTCAGCGGCCCTCCACTTT
few TRBD2 TRBJ2-7 TRBV7-8 CASSLGWREYEQYF TGTGCCAGCAGCTTAGGTTGGCGGGAGTACGAGCAGTACTTC
- - TRBJ1-3 TRBV7-2 CASGPEYTIYF TGTGCCAGCGGACCTGAGTACACCATATATTTT
few - TRBJ2-7 TRBV11-1 CASSLGIAVTYEQYF TGTGCCAGCAGCTTAGGAATAGCGGTAACCTACGAGCAGTACTTC
few - TRBJ2-7 TRBV29-1 CSVVGSFRYEQYF TGCAGCGTTGTCGGGAGTTTTCGCTACGAGCAGTACTTC
few TRBD2 TRBJ2-1 TRBV2 CASSERREGYNEQFF TGTGCCAGCAGTGAAAGGCGGGAGGGCTACAATGAGCAGTTCTTC
- TRBD2 TRBJ2-7 TRBV24-1 CATGGAGAGEQYF TGTGCCACCGGGGGTGCGGGAGCGGGGGAGCAGTACTTC
many - TRBJ2-7 TRBV29-1 CSVVDGSYEQYF TGCAGCGTTGTTGACGGATCCTACGAGCAGTACTTC
- - TRBJ1-5 TRBV27 CASPAEGLGNQPQHF TGTGCCAGCCCGGCGGAGGGGCTGGGCAATCAGCCCCAGCATTTT
- - TRBJ2-7 TRBV5-1 CASSLVRGAYEQYF TGCGCCAGCAGCTTGGTGAGGGGCGCCTACGAGCAGTACTTC
- - TRBJ2-7 TRBV6-1 CASRAASYEQYF TGTGCCAGCAGGGCTGCCTCCTACGAGCAGTACTTC
many TRBD2 TRBJ2-1 TRBV6-2/TRBV6-3 CASRSSGRYSEQFF TGTGCCAGCAGATCTAGCGGGAGATATAGTGAGCAGTTCTTC
few - TRBJ2-3 TRBV3-1 CASSQLGPTDTQYF TGTGCCAGCAGCCAACTAGGGCCAACAGATACGCAGTATTTT
- - TRBJ1-1 TRBV29-1 CSVESPTARNLKAFF TGCAGCGTTGAATCGCCGACAGCCAGGAACCTGAAAGCTTTCTTT
- TRBD2 TRBJ2-1 TRBV19 CASSISWASGRLNEQFF TGTGCCAGTAGTATAAGTTGGGCTAGCGGGAGGTTGAATGAGCAGTTCTTC
few TRBD2 TRBJ2-5 TRBV9 CASSVGSGRVETQYF TGTGCCAGCAGCGTTGGTAGCGGGAGGGTGGAGACCCAGTACTTC
few TRBD1 TRBJ2-7 TRBV5-1 CASRRFTGQSSYEQYF TGCGCCAGCAGAAGATTTACGGGACAGAGTTCCTACGAGCAGTACTTC
few - TRBJ1-5 TRBV6-1 CASKRDINQPQHF TGTGCCAGCAAGCGGGACATCAATCAGCCCCAGCATTTT
many TRBD2 TRBJ2-3 TRBV20-1 CSATSGSYTDTQYF TGCAGTGCCACTAGCGGGAGTTACACAGATACGCAGTATTTT
- - TRBJ1-2 TRBV18 CASSPPTANYGYTF TGTGCCAGCTCACCACCCACCGCTAACTATGGCTACACCTTC
few TRBD1 TRBJ2-7 TRBV18 CASSTGTGAREQYF TGTGCCAGCTCAACCGGGACAGGGGCGCGAGAGCAGTACTTC
- TRBD2 TRBJ2-2 TRBV14 CASSQGTSYTELFF TGTGCCAGCAGCCAAGGGACTAGCTACACGGAGCTGTTTTTT
many TRBD2 TRBJ2-3 TRBV28 CASSGTSVTDTQYF TGTGCCAGCAGCGGGACTAGCGTTACAGATACGCAGTATTTT